This T cell receptor beta chain is from a study of cytomegalovirus exposure and HLA in healthy donors. Across the whole study: Among roughly 180 million T cells, an earlier analysis found around 100 million unique TCR beta sequences.

Study conclusions and caveats: By a later analysis, the bulk of CMV-associated TCR beta chains appeared HLA-restricted. Later analysis associated a missense DCLRE1C variant with TCR beta V- and J-gene trimming.

60 Vbeta and 13 Jbeta primers were used in PCR. Original analysis: In a later analysis, around 10 million of approximately 80 million unique beta chains occurred in at least two donors. Here immunoSEQ multiplex PCR was the method, and the copy in TCRdb shows in-frame clones only, minus some. D and trimming come from the DNA, and the V and J calls and clone size come from that table. The sample lists 35,000 to 55,000 clones, 51% occurring once. This CDR3 is built from 15 residues. Germline CDR1 SGDLS, CDR2 YYNGEE. Trimming removed 3 bases at V and 7 bases at J, with 19 bases between. A word on this clone: The antigen is undetermined.

What was sequenced was PBMCs. This sequence originates from a man in his sixties in good health and CMV-seronegative. The V gene is TRBV9, the J gene TRBJ1-2; D possibly corresponds to TRBD1 (5 bases). CDR3 loop: CASSAGEEPLSGYTF. CDR3 in DNA: TGTGCCAGCAGCGCGGGGGAGGAACCTCTCTCTGGCTACACCTTC. Together with reference TRBV9 and TRBJ1-2, the CDR3 gives the full variable domain: DSGVTQTPKHLITATGQRVTLRCSPRSGDLSVYWYQQSLDQGLQFLIQYYNGEERAKGNILERFSAQQFPDLHSELNLSSLELGDSALYFCASSAGEEPLSGYTFGSGTRLTVV.